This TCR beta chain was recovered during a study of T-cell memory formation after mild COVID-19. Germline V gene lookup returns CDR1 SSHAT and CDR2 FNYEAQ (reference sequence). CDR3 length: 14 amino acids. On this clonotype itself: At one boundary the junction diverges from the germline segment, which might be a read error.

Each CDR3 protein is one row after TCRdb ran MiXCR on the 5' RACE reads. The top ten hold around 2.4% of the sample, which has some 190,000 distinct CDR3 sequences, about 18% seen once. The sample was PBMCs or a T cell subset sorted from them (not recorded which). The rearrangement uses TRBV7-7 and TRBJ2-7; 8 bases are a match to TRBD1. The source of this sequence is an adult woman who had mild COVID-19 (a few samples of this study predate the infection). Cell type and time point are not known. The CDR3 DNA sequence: TGTGCTAGCAGCGCGGGCAGGGGGCGGTACGAGCAGTACTTC. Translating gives CASSAGRGRYEQYF.